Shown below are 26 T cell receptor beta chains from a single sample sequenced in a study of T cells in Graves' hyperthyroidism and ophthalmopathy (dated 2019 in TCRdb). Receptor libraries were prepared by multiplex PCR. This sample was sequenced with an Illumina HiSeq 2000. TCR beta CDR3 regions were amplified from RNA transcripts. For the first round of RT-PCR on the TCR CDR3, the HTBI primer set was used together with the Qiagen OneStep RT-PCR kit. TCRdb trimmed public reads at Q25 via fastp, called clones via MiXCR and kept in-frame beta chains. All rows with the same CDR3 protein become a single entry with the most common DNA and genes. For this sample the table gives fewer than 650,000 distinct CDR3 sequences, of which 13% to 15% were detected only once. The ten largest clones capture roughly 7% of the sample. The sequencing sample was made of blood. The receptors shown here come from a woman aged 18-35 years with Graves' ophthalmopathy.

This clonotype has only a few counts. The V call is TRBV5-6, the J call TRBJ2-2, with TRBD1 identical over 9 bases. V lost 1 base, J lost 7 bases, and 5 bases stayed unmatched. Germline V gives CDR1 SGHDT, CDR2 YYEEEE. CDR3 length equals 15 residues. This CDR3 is CASSLRDRDDGELFF. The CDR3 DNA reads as TGTGCCAGCAGCTTGAGGGACAGGGACGACGGGGAGCTGTTTTTT.

CDR3 amino acids: CATSHTMGRETGFYEQYF. CDR3 DNA sequence: TGTGCCACCTCACATACAATGGGAAGGGAAACCGGGTTTTACGAGCAGTACTTC. The V gene is TRBV10-3, the J gene TRBJ2-7; no definite D call. The CDR3 spans 18 residues. Per germline, CDR1 ENHRY and CDR2 SYGVKD. Trimming cost V 10 bases and J 4 bases, with 32 bases left between them.

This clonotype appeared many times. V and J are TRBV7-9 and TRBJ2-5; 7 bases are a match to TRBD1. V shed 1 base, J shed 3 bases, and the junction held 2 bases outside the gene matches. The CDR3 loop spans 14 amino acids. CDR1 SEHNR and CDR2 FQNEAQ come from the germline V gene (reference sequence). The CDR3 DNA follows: TGTGCCAGCAGCTTAGGAGGGACAGAAGAGACCCAGTACTTC. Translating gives CASSLGGTEETQYF.

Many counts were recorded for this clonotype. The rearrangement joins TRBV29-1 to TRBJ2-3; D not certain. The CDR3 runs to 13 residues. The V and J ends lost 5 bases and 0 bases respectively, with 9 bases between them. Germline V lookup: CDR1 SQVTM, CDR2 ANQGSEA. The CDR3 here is CSVTHPSTDTQYF. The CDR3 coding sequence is TGCAGCGTTACTCATCCCAGCACAGATACGCAGTATTTT.

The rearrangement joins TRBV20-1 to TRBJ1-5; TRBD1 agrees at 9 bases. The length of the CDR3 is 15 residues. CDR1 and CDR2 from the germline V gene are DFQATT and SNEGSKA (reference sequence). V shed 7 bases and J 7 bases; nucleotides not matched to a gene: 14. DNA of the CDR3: TGCAGTGTGATGAAGACAGGGGGGACGCAGCAGCCCCAGCATTTT. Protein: CSVMKTGGTQQPQHF.

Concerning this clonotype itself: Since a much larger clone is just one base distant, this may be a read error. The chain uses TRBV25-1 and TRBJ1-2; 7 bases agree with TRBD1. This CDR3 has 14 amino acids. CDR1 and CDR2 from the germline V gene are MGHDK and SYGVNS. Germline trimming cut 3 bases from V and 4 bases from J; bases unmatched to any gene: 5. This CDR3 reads CASSDHGTAYGYTF. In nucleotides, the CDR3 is TGTGCCAGCAGTGACCACGGGACAGCCTATGGCTACACCTTC.

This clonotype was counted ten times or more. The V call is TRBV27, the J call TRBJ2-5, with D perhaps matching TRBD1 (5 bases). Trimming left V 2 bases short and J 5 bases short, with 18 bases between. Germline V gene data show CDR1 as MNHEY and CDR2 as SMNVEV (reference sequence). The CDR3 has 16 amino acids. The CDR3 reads CASSLRPRQGVETQYF. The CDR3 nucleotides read TGTGCCAGCAGTTTAAGGCCCCGGCAGGGTGTGGAGACCCAGTACTTC.

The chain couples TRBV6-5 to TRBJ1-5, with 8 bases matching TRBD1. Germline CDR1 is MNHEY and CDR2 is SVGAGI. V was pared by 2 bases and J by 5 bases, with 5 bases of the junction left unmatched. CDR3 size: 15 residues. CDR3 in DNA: TGTGCCAGCAGTTACGCGGACAGGGAAGATCAGCCCCAGCATTTT. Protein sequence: CASSYADREDQPQHF.

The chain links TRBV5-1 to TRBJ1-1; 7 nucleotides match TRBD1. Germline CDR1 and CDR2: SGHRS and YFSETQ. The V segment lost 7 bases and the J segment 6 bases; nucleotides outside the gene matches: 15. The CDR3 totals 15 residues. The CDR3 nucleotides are TGCGCCAGCCGGAGGACAGGACTTGATGGGGCTGAAGCTTTCTTT. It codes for CASRRTGLDGAEAFF.

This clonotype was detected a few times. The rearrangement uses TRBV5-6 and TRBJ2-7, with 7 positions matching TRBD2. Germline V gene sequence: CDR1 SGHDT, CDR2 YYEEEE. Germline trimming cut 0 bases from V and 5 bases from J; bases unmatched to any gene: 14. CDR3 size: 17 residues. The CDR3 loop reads CASSLGSAGLERDEQYF. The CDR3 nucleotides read TGTGCCAGCAGCTTGGGGTCAGCGGGATTAGAGAGGGACGAGCAGTACTTC.

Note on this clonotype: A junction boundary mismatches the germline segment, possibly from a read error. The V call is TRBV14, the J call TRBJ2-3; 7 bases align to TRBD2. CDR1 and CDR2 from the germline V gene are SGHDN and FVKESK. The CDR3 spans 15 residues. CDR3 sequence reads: CASSSAGDGTDTQCF. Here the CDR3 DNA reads TGTGCCAGCAGCTCGGCGGGAGACGGCACAGATACGCAGTGTTTT. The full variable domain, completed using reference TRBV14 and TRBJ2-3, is EAGVTQFPSHSVIEKGQTVTLRCDPISGHDNLYWYRRVMGKEIKFLLHFVKESKQDESGMPNNRFLAERTGGTYSTLKVQPAELEDSGVYFCASSSAGDGTDTQCFGPGTRLTVL.

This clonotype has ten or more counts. CDR3 loop: CSVAGDRGTDTQYF. The DNA of the CDR3 is TGCAGCGTGGCGGGGGACAGGGGAACAGATACGCAGTATTTT. This chain links TRBV29-1 with TRBJ2-3; the match to TRBD1 covers 10 bases. In germline, CDR1 is SQVTM, CDR2 ANQGSEA. The length of the CDR3 is 14 residues. The ends lost 6 bases at V and 3 bases at J; junction bases unmatched: 6.

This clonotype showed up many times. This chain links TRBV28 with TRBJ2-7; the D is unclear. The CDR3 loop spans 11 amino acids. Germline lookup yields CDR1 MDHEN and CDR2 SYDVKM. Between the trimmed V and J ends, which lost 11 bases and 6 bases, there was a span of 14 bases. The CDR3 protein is CASSIFVEQYF. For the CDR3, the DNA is TGTGCCTCATCGATCTTCGTCGAGCAGTACTTC.

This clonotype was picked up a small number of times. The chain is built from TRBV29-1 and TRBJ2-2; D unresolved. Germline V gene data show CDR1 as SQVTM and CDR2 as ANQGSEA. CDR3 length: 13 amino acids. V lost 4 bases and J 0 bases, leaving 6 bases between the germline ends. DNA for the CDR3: TGCAGCGTTGTAGACCCGAACACCGGGGAGCTGTTTTTT. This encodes CSVVDPNTGELFF.

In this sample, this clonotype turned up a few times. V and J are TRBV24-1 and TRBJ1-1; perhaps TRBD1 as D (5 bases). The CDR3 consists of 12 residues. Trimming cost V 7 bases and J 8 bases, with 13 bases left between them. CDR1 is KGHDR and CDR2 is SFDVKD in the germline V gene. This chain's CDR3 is CATRGLGGEAFF. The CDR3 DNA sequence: TGTGCCACCAGGGGTCTCGGGGGAGAAGCTTTCTTT.

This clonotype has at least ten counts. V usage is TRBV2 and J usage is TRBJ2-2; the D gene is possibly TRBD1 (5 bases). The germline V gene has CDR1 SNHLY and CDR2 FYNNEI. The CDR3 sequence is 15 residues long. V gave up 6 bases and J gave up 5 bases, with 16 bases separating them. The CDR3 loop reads CASSPWGPRTGELFF. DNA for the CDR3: TGTGCCAGCAGCCCCTGGGGCCCGAGGACCGGGGAGCTGTTTTTT.

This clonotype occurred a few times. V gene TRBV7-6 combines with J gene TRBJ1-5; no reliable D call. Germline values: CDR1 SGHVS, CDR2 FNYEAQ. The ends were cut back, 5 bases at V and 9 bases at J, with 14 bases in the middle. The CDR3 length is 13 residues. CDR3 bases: TGTGCCAGCAGCCCCACGTCAAAAGGGCCCCAGCATTTT. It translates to CASSPTSKGPQHF. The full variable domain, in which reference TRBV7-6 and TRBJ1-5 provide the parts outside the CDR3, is GAGVSQSPRYKVTKRGQDVALRCDPISGHVSLYWYRQALGQGPEFLTYFNYEAQQDKSGLPNDRFSAERPEGSISTLTIQRTEQRDSAMYRCASSPTSKGPQHFGDGTRLSIL.

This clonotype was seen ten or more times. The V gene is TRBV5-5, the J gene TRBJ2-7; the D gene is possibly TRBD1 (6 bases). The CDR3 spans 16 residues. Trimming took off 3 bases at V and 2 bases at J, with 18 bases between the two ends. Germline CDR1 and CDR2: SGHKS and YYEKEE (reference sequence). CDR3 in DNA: TGTGCCAGCAGCTCGGGATCGACAGGAGCAGCCTACGAGCAGTACTTC. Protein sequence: CASSSGSTGAAYEQYF.

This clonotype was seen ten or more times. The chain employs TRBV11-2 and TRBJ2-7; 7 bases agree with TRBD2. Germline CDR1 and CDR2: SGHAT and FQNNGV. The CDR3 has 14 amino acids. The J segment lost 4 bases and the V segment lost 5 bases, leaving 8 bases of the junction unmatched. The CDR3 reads CASSPTKRGYEQYF. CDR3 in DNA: TGTGCCAGCAGCCCGACCAAGCGGGGATACGAGCAGTACTTC.

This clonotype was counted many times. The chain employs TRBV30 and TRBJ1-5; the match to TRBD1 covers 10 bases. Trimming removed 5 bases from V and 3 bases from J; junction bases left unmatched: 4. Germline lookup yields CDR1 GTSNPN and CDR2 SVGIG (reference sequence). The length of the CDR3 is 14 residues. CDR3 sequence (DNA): TGTGCCTGGGGGACAGGGGTTGCCAATCAGCCCCAGCATTTT. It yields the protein CAWGTGVANQPQHF.

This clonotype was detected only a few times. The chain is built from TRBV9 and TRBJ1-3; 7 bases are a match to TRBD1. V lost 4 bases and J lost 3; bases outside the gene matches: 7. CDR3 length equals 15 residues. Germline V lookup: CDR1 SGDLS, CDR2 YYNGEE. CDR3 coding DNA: TGTGCCAGCAGCTCACAGGGGTCTGGTGGAAACACCATATATTTT. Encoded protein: CASSSQGSGGNTIYF.

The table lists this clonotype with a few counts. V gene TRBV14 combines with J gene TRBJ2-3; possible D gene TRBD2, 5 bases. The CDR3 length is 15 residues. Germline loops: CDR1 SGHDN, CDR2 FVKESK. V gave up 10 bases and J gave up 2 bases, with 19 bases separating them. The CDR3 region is CATQAWAGSTDTQYF. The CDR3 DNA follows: TGTGCCACTCAAGCTTGGGCGGGTTCCACAGATACGCAGTATTTT.

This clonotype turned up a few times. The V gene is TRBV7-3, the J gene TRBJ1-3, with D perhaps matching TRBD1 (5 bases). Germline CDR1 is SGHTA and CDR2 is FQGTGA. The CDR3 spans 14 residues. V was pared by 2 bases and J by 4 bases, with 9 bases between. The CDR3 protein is CASSLLGDGNTIYF. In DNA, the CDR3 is TGTGCCAGCAGCTTACTGGGGGACGGAAACACCATATATTTT.

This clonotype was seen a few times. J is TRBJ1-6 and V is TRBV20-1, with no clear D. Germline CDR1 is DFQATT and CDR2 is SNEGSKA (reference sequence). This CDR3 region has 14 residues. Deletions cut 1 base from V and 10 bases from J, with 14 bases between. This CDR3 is CSARVGSSWSPLHF. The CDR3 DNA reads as TGCAGTGCTAGAGTCGGCAGTTCATGGTCACCCCTCCACTTT.

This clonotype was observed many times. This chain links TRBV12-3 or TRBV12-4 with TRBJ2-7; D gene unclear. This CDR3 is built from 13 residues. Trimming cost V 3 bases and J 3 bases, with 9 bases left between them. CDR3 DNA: TGTGCCAGCAGTTTTGGGCCCATCTACGAGCAGTACTTC. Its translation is CASSFGPIYEQYF.

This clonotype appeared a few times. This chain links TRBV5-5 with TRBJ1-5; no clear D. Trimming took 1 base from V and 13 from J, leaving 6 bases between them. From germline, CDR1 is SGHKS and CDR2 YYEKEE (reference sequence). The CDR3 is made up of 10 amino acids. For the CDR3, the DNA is TGTGCCAGCAGCTTGTTCAGTCAGCATTTT. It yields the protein CASSLFSQHF.